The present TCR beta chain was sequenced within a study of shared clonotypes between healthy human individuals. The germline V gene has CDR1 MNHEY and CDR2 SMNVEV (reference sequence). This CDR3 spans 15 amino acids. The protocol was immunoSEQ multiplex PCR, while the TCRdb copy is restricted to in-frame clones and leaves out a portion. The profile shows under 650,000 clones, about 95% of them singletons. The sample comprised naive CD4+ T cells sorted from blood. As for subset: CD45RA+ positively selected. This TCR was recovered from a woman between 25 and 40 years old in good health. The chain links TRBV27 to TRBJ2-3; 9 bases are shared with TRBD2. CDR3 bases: TGTGCTTCGACCGGCGGGAGGGCGGGGGAAGATACGCAGTATTTT. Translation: CASTGGRAGEDTQYF.